Below, 32 T cell receptor beta chains from the same sample are listed, as sequenced in a study of blood T cell repertoires in COVID-19. Only in-frame clones appear in the TCRdb table, and some are missing; sequencing was by immunoSEQ multiplex PCR. This sample has approximately 530,000 clones, with approximately 88% found just once. Material for sequencing was peripheral blood. Source of these receptors: a woman aged 50 to 60 with COVID-19, enrolled during active disease.

Here the CDR3 DNA reads TGTGCCAGCAGCCCGACTAGCGGGGTTACGTATTTT. As protein: CASSPTSGVTYF. The chain joins TRBV7-3 to TRBJ2-3; 11 nucleotides line up with TRBD2. J gave up 14 bases and V 5 bases, and 6 bases lay outside the gene matches. This CDR3 has 12 residues. Looked up from germline, CDR1 is SGHTA and CDR2 is FQGTGA.

This clone was detected once. V usage is TRBV4-1 and J usage is TRBJ1-1; D is ambiguous. Germline CDR1 is MGHRA and CDR2 is YSYEKL. V was shortened by 1 base and J by 2 bases, with 5 bases between the two germline ends. This CDR3 has 13 residues. CDR3 in DNA: TGCGCCAGCAGCCAAGGAGGAAACACTGAAGCTTTCTTT. Its protein product is CASSQGGNTEAFF.

The genes are TRBV5-1 and TRBJ2-1; D perhaps matches TRBD2 (6 bases). Germline lookup yields CDR1 SGHRS and CDR2 YFSETQ. Trimming took 2 bases from V and 8 from J, leaving 11 bases between them. The CDR3 contains 13 residues. CDR3 in amino acids: CASSFGGPDEQFF. CDR3 nucleotides: TGCGCCAGCAGCTTCGGGGGACCCGATGAGCAGTTCTTC.

The chain recombines TRBV28 with TRBJ2-1, with unresolved D. The CDR3 covers 11 residues. The germline V and J ends were trimmed by 3 bases and 9 bases, with 6 bases remaining between them. Per the germline V gene, CDR1 is MDHEN and CDR2 is SYDVKM. CDR3 nucleotides: TGTGCCAGCAGTTTGTACGGTGAGCAGTTCTTC. Translation: CASSLYGEQFF.

The sample holds one count of this clone. The rearrangement uses TRBV4-1 and TRBJ1-5; D gene uncertain. The V gene's germline CDR1 is MGHRA and CDR2 YSYEKL. V lost 2 bases, J lost 7 bases, and 9 bases lay in between. The CDR3 is 13 residues long. The CDR3 loop reads CASSQSVRQPQHF. The CDR3 coding sequence is TGCGCCAGCAGCCAATCCGTGCGGCAGCCCCAGCATTTT.

V is TRBV19 and J is TRBJ2-4; 11 bases are a match to TRBD2. After removal of 4 bases from V and 4 bases from J, the junction contained 9 bases not matched to a gene. The length of the CDR3 is 17 residues. CDR1 and CDR2 (germline): LNHDA, SQIVND (reference sequence). The CDR3 sequence: CASSTGLAVRGKNIQYF. DNA for the CDR3: TGTGCCAGTAGTACGGGACTAGCGGTGAGGGGTAAAAACATTCAGTACTTC.

In DNA, the CDR3 is TGTGCCTGCCCAGGGGGCAAGTACTTTTCTGGGGCCAACGTCCTGACTTTC. It specifies CACPGGKYFSGANVLTF. V usage is TRBV19 and J usage is TRBJ2-6; 8 nucleotides align to TRBD1. Germline trimming cut 11 bases from V and 1 base from J; bases unmatched to any gene: 13. The CDR3 is 17 residues long. Per germline, CDR1 LNHDA and CDR2 SQIVND (reference sequence).

The chain joins TRBV9 to TRBJ1-3; 8 bases are shared with TRBD1. This CDR3 has 13 residues. CDR1 SGDLS and CDR2 YYNGEE come from the germline V gene. Trimming took 7 bases from V and 6 from J; bases not matched to a gene: 6. In DNA, the CDR3 is TGTGCCAGCGGCGAACAGGGGGAAAACACCATATATTTT. It specifies CASGEQGENTIYF.

V usage is TRBV11-2 and J usage is TRBJ1-1, with no clear D. The germline CDR1 and CDR2 sequences are SGHAT and FQNNGV. Trimming shortened V by 1 base and J by 1 base, and 10 bases separated the two germline ends. This CDR3 comprises 15 residues. CDR3 in DNA: TGTGCCAGCAGCTTAGGTGGCAGCGGGAACACTGAAGCTTTCTTT. Its protein product is CASSLGGSGNTEAFF.

The rearrangement uses TRBV19 and TRBJ2-7; 9 bases line up with TRBD1. V lost 8 bases to trimming and J lost 1 base; unmatched junction nucleotides: 6. This CDR3 is 14 amino acids long. Germline V gives CDR1 LNHDA, CDR2 SQIVND (reference sequence). CDR3 residues: CASSSTGGSYEQYF. The CDR3 coding sequence is TGTGCCAGTTCTTCGACAGGGGGTTCCTACGAGCAGTACTTC.

The CDR3, as DNA: TGCGCCAGCAGCTTGGCCGGCGGAGGAGGTGAAAAACTGTTTTTT. This sequence encodes CASSLAGGGGEKLFF. The V call is TRBV5-1, the J call TRBJ1-4, with unresolved D. Trimming pared 0 bases from V and 7 bases from J, leaving 13 bases between. The CDR3 runs 15 residues. CDR1 is SGHRS and CDR2 is YFSETQ in the germline V gene.

The chain employs TRBV25-1 and TRBJ1-1; TRBD1 is a possible D gene (6 bases). CDR1 is MGHDK and CDR2 is SYGVNS in the germline V gene. Trimming took off 2 bases at V and 5 bases at J, with 12 bases between the two ends. The CDR3 loop spans 14 amino acids. The DNA of the CDR3 is TGTGCCAGCAGTGAACCCTACAGGGAAACTGAAGCTTTCTTT. Its protein product is CASSEPYRETEAFF.

The V call is TRBV25-1, the J call TRBJ2-7; a weak D match, TRBD2 (5 bases). The CDR3 is 12 residues long. V was cut by 6 bases and J by 7 bases, with 13 bases left in between. CDR1 and CDR2 from the germline V gene are MGHDK and SYGVNS. The CDR3 DNA is TGTGCCAGCAGGGAAAGCCTAGCAGAGCAGTACTTC. This codes for CASRESLAEQYF.

This chain links TRBV3-1 (or the pseudogene TRBV3-2) with TRBJ1-2; the D is unclear. CDR1 and CDR2 (germline): LGHDT, YNNKEL (reference sequence). Trimming pared 5 bases from V and 6 bases from J, leaving 4 bases between. CDR3 length: 10 amino acids. The CDR3 DNA reads TGTGCCAGCAGCATAGATGGCTACACCTTC. Amino acid sequence: CASSIDGYTF.

The chain links TRBV30 to TRBJ2-7, with D perhaps matching TRBD1 (6 bases). CDR3 length equals 13 residues. Germline CDR1 is GTSNPN and CDR2 is SVGIG (reference sequence). The V end lost 8 bases, the J end lost 1 base, and 15 bases lay between the germline ends. CDR3 sequence (DNA): TGTGCCGTTTCAACAGGGAGTTCCTACGAGCAGTACTTC. The encoded protein is CAVSTGSSYEQYF.

The genes are TRBV7-9 and TRBJ2-3, with D possibly TRBD1 on 7 matching bases. The germline V gene encodes CDR1 SEHNR and CDR2 FQNEAQ (reference sequence). V lost 1 base, J lost 3 bases, and 17 bases lay in between. This CDR3 contains 17 residues. In nucleotides, the CDR3 is TGTGCCAGCAGCTTAGTAGTGGGCAGGGGGGAAACAGATACGCAGTATTTT. Its translation: CASSLVVGRGETDTQYF.

This clone was found a few times. The chain combines TRBV5-1 with TRBJ2-1; possible D gene TRBD2, 5 bases. The CDR3 runs to 15 residues. The germline V and J ends were trimmed by 3 bases and 0 bases, with 10 bases remaining between them. Germline assignment: CDR1 SGHRS and CDR2 YFSETQ. This CDR3 reads CASSYEGISYNEQFF. CDR3 DNA: TGCGCCAGCAGCTATGAGGGTATCTCCTACAATGAGCAGTTCTTC.

The chain carries TRBV10-3 and TRBJ1-3, with unresolved D. This CDR3 has 17 residues. Germline CDR1 is ENHRY and CDR2 is SYGVKD. V was clipped by 4 bases and J by 0 bases, with 16 bases between them. The CDR3 nucleotides are TGTGCCATCAGTGGGGGAGGCGGAGCGGCCTCTGGAAACACCATATATTTT. This translates into CAISGGGGAASGNTIYF.

The chain combines TRBV27 with TRBJ2-7, with TRBD1 matching over 7 bases. Germline V CDR1 and CDR2: MNHEY, SMNVEV (reference sequence). CDR3 length: 13 amino acids. Unmatched junction bases numbered 2, after V lost 6 bases and J lost 0 bases. This CDR3 is CASRGTASYEQYF. CDR3 DNA: TGTGCCAGCAGGGGGACAGCCTCCTACGAGCAGTACTTC.

This chain's CDR3 is CASSIGWTGGGYTF. For the CDR3, the DNA is TGTGCCAGTAGTATAGGGTGGACAGGGGGAGGCTACACCTTC. The chain joins TRBV19 to TRBJ1-2; 10 nucleotides line up with TRBD1. Germline assignment: CDR1 LNHDA and CDR2 SQIVND (reference sequence). The CDR3 covers 14 residues. After removal of 1 base from V and 8 bases from J, the junction contained 4 bases not matched to a gene.

The chain joins TRBV2 to TRBJ1-5; D not certain. This CDR3 is built from 13 residues. Trimming took off 2 bases at V and 5 bases at J, with 7 bases between the two ends. The V gene's germline CDR1 is SNHLY and CDR2 FYNNEI. This CDR3 reads CASSEIEYQPQHF. The DNA of the CDR3 is TGTGCCAGCAGTGAAATAGAGTATCAGCCCCAGCATTTT.

V and J are TRBV9 and TRBJ2-1; 11 bases line up with TRBD2. The ends lost 2 bases at V and 5 bases at J; junction bases unmatched: 3. CDR3 size: 15 residues. Germline-derived CDR1 and CDR2 are SGDLS and YYNGEE. CDR3 sequence reads: CASSVGLAVDNEQFF. The CDR3 DNA follows: TGTGCCAGCAGCGTGGGACTAGCGGTTGACAATGAGCAGTTCTTC. The whole variable domain, remainder taken from reference TRBV9 and TRBJ2-1, is DSGVTQTPKHLITATGQRVTLRCSPRSGDLSVYWYQQSLDQGLQFLIQYYNGEERAKGNILERFSAQQFPDLHSELNLSSLELGDSALYFCASSVGLAVDNEQFFGPGTRLTVL.

The chain couples TRBV4-1 to TRBJ2-2; a weak D match, TRBD2 (5 bases). The CDR3 extends over 17 amino acids. Germline V gene data show CDR1 as MGHRA and CDR2 as YSYEKL. V was pared by 0 bases and J by 7 bases, with 18 bases between. CDR3 sequence: CASSQETGIGLNGELFF. In nucleotides, the CDR3 is TGCGCCAGCAGCCAAGAAACGGGGATCGGTCTTAACGGGGAGCTGTTTTTT.

The chain employs TRBV7-8 and TRBJ2-3, with TRBD2 identical over 15 bases. V lost 4 bases and J lost 4; bases outside the gene matches: 12. The CDR3 consists of 19 residues. Germline loops: CDR1 SGHVS, CDR2 FQNEAQ. The CDR3 region is CASSSKGLAGGRSPDTQYF. The CDR3 DNA reads as TGTGCCAGCAGCTCAAAGGGACTAGCGGGGGGTAGGTCACCAGATACGCAGTATTTT. The whole variable domain, remainder taken from reference TRBV7-8 and TRBJ2-3, is GAGVSQSPRYKVAKRGQDVALRCDPISGHVSLFWYQQALGQGPEFLTYFQNEAQLDKSGLPSDRFFAERPEGSVSTLKIQRTQQEDSAVYLCASSSKGLAGGRSPDTQYFGPGTRLTVL.

The chain employs TRBV11-1 and TRBJ2-1; TRBD1 aligns across 11 bases. Per the germline V gene, CDR1 is SGHAT and CDR2 is FQDESV (reference sequence). Trimming took 5 bases from V and 7 from J; bases not matched to a gene: 10. This CDR3 spans 16 amino acids. CDR3 sequence reads: CASSKQRDRGVNEQFF. The CDR3 bases are TGTGCCAGCAGCAAACAAAGGGACAGGGGGGTAAATGAGCAGTTCTTC.

The chain links TRBV6-5 to TRBJ2-2; 8 bases match TRBD1. In germline, CDR1 is MNHEY, CDR2 SVGAGI. V shed 7 bases and J 5 bases; nucleotides not matched to a gene: 9. The CDR3 is made up of 15 amino acids. CDR3 residues: CASTMTGVETGELFF. Written as DNA, the CDR3 is TGTGCCAGCACTATGACAGGGGTTGAGACCGGGGAGCTGTTTTTT.

The V call is TRBV10-2, the J call TRBJ2-7, with D possibly TRBD2 on 5 matching bases. The CDR3 has 11 amino acids. Trimming removed 8 bases from V and 3 bases from J, with 8 bases in between. Germline CDR1 WSHSY, CDR2 SAAADI. CDR3 DNA: TGCGCCAGCGAGGGTGGCTACGAGCAGTACTTC. Its translation is CASEGGYEQYF.

The CDR3 sequence is CASSLGQGANGYTF. The CDR3 DNA reads as TGTGCCAGCAGCTTAGGACAGGGGGCTAATGGCTACACCTTC. The V call is TRBV11-2, the J call TRBJ1-2; 10 nucleotides agree with TRBD1. After removal of 1 base from V and 6 bases from J, the junction contained 2 bases not matched to a gene. Germline V lookup: CDR1 SGHAT, CDR2 FQNNGV. There are 14 residues in the CDR3. Full variable domain (outside the CDR3, taken from reference TRBV11-2 and TRBJ1-2): EAGVAQSPRYKIIEKRQSVAFWCNPISGHATLYWYQQILGQGPKLLIQFQNNGVVDDSQLPKDRFSAERLKGVDSTLKIQPAKLEDSAVYLCASSLGQGANGYTFGSGTRLTVV.

This chain joins TRBV6-5 and TRBJ1-3; maybe TRBD1 (5 bases). Germline CDR1 MNHEY, CDR2 SVGAGI. There are 15 residues in the CDR3. The V gene lost 8 bases and the J gene lost 0 bases, with 14 bases spanning the gap. Here the CDR3 reads CASLSGPSSGNTIYF. The CDR3 DNA sequence: TGTGCCAGCCTATCAGGGCCATCCTCTGGAAACACCATATATTTT.

The chain couples TRBV19 to TRBJ1-1; D call uncertain. The CDR3 is made up of 15 amino acids. The germline CDR1 and CDR2 sequences are LNHDA and SQIVND (reference sequence). The germline V and J ends were trimmed by 5 bases and 0 bases, with 13 bases remaining between them. The CDR3 loop reads CASSGVRHMNTEAFF. In DNA, the CDR3 is TGTGCCAGTAGTGGCGTGCGGCACATGAACACTGAAGCTTTCTTT.

This chain uses TRBV12-3 or TRBV12-4 with TRBJ2-2, with D possibly TRBD2 on 6 matching bases. This CDR3 spans 11 amino acids. In DNA, the CDR3 is TGTGCTGGGACTGTCACCGGGGAGCTGTTTTTT. Translation gives CAGTVTGELFF.

The V and J genes are TRBV6-5 and TRBJ1-2, with D maybe TRBD1 (5 bases). V lost 5 bases, J lost 5 bases, and 18 bases lay in between. Germline-derived CDR1 and CDR2 are MNHEY and SVGAGI. The CDR3 loop spans 15 amino acids. The CDR3 protein is CASSQWSMGGYGYTF. CDR3 bases: TGTGCCAGCAGTCAGTGGAGTATGGGGGGGTATGGCTACACCTTC.